This paragraph reports one TCR beta chain. This table comes from immunoSEQ multiplex PCR, and its TCRdb copy is limited to in-frame clones, with some not included. The sample has about 35,000 clones, approximately 90% seen once. The source of the sample is a study of T cell changes during pregnancy in multiple sclerosis. Germline lookup yields CDR1 SGHTA and CDR2 FQGNSA. This CDR3 is 19 amino acids long. With 3 bases clipped from V and 0 bases from J, the junction kept 9 bases outside the gene matches. The sequence was collected from a female donor with multiple sclerosis, enrolled in a pregnancy study. This chain joins TRBV7-2 and TRBJ2-1, with 12 bases aligning to TRBD2. Here the sequenced sample was CD8+ T cells from peripheral blood mononuclear cells, taken in the third trimester of pregnancy. This CDR3 is CASSFGLAGTLGSYNEQFF. The CDR3 coding sequence is TGTGCCAGCAGCTTCGGACTAGCGGGGACCTTAGGCTCCTACAATGAGCAGTTCTTC.